The text below deals with one T cell receptor (beta chain). What it recognizes is unknown. This sample was included in a study of cytomegalovirus exposure and HLA in healthy donors. Overall study results and limits: In a later analysis, TCR beta V- and J-gene trimming showed a link to a missense DCLRE1C variant. Most TCR sequences were uncommon, yet certain public TCRs appeared in many donors. The classifier reportedly diagnosed cytomegalovirus status with high sensitivity and specificity. Among immune exposure information, only CMV serostatus was available.

This CDR3 contains 15 residues. The V segment lost 1 base and the J segment 2 bases; nucleotides outside the gene matches: 1. Per germline, CDR1 SGHVS and CDR2 FNYEAQ. The study ran its PCR with 60 Vbeta and 13 Jbeta primers. Produced via immunoSEQ multiplex PCR; TCRdb's table is partial and in-frame only. The sample contains roughly 120,000 clones, approximately 80% of which appear only once. The J gene is TRBJ2-7, the V gene TRBV7-6; 11 bases match TRBD2. The receptor comes from a man aged 45-65 years in good health and CMV-seronegative. Sequences were obtained from PBMCs. The CDR3 bases are TGTGCCAGCAGCTTAGGTAGCGGGGGGGCCTACGAGCAGTACTTC. It yields the protein CASSLGSGGAYEQYF.